This entry features one TCR beta chain sequence. Data came from immunoSEQ multiplex PCR; TCRdb stores just in-frame clones and leaves some out. The table has about 200,000 clones, just over 70% seen once. The data derive from a study of cytotoxic CD8 clonotypes in ibrutinib-treated CLL. Overall study: Response samples were drawn at a median of roughly 13 months of treatment, range 6 to 36.

Germline values: CDR1 MNHNY, CDR2 SVGAGI (reference sequence). The V end was cut by 2 bases, the J end by 0 bases, with 9 bases between. The CDR3 is 15 residues long. This material consisted of PBMCs, taken after 12 months of ibrutinib treatment. The TCR originated in a human donor with chronic lymphocytic leukemia. J is TRBJ2-3 and V is TRBV6-6, with D possibly being TRBD2 (6 bases). CDR3 amino acids: CASSYEGTSTDTQYF. The CDR3 nucleotides are TGTGCCAGCAGTTACGAGGGGACTAGCACAGATACGCAGTATTTT.